This TCR beta chain originates from a study of OX40 agonist ivuxolimab in advanced cancers. The V gene's germline CDR1 is KGHSH and CDR2 LQKENI. With V trimmed by 8 bases and J by 3 bases, 9 bases remained unmatched. This CDR3 region has 14 residues. The protocol was immunoSEQ multiplex PCR, while the TCRdb copy is restricted to in-frame clones and leaves out a portion. The sample records 60,000 to 85,000 clones, under 90% being singletons. With respect to this clone: What it binds is not known.

Study-level points and caveats: Expanded peripheral T cell antigen specificity was not determined.

The sequences come from CD4+ or CD8+ T cells sorted from blood, collected in a trial of the OX40 agonist ivuxolimab. The sequence was collected from an adult with an advanced solid tumor such as melanoma, head and neck, liver or kidney cancer. The V call is TRBV18, the J call TRBJ1-2; 7 nucleotides agree with TRBD1. CDR3 sequence reads: CASTRDSGDYGYTF. For the CDR3, the DNA is TGTGCCAGCACAAGGGACAGCGGGGACTATGGCTACACCTTC.